Listed below are T cell receptor beta chains from one sample, sequenced in a study of T cell responses to AZD1222 COVID-19 vaccine. Here immunoSEQ multiplex PCR was the method, and the copy in TCRdb shows in-frame clones only, minus some. The repertoire holds approximately 110,000 clones, with 80% to 95% as singletons. Sequenced material: peripheral blood, taken 28 days after the second AZD1222 dose. These TCRs come from an adult who received the AZD1222 COVID-19 vaccine. Both conserved end residues are part of each CDR3. Each record gives: clone size, J gene, V gene, D gene, CDR3 protein, CDR3 DNA. A D gene is named only where the DNA matches it firmly. A row's size may be missing; if present it is once, few, many or a size class.

abundance: NA
j_gene: TRBJ1-2
v_gene: TRBV3-1/TRBV3-2
d_gene: NA
CDR3aa: CASSQGVQGINYGYTF
CDR3nt: TGTGCCAGCAGCCAAGGGGTCCAGGGGATTAACTATGGCTACACCTTC

abundance: NA
j_gene: TRBJ2-7
v_gene: TRBV15
d_gene: NA
CDR3aa: CATSRDAGSGEQYF
CDR3nt: TGTGCCACCAGCAGAGATGCAGGGAGCGGCGAGCAGTACTTC

abundance: NA
j_gene: TRBJ2-5
v_gene: TRBV12-3/TRBV12-4
d_gene: NA
CDR3aa: CASSPLETQYF
CDR3nt: TGTGCCAGCAGTCCCTTGGAGACCCAGTACTTC

abundance: once
j_gene: TRBJ2-7
v_gene: TRBV3-1/TRBV3-2
d_gene: TRBD1
CDR3aa: CASSPWTGLRVTYEQYF
CDR3nt: TGTGCCAGCAGCCCCTGGACAGGGTTGAGGGTGACCTACGAGCAGTACTTC

abundance: NA
j_gene: TRBJ2-2
v_gene: TRBV12-3/TRBV12-4
d_gene: NA
CDR3aa: CASTERATGELFF
CDR3nt: TGTGCCAGCACCGAGAGGGCCACCGGGGAGCTGTTTTTT

abundance: NA
j_gene: TRBJ1-5
v_gene: TRBV6-5
d_gene: NA
CDR3aa: CASAPGIGNQPQHF
CDR3nt: TGTGCCAGCGCCCCAGGGATCGGCAATCAGCCCCAGCATTTT

abundance: NA
j_gene: TRBJ1-3
v_gene: TRBV7-9
d_gene: NA
CDR3aa: CASRPRPNFSSGNTIYF
CDR3nt: TGTGCCAGCAGGCCAAGGCCTAACTTCTCCTCTGGAAACACCATATATTTT

abundance: NA
j_gene: TRBJ2-7
v_gene: TRBV7-9
d_gene: TRBD2
CDR3aa: CASSLRAGGPSEQYF
CDR3nt: TGTGCCAGCAGCTTAAGAGCGGGAGGGCCGTCAGAGCAGTACTTC

abundance: NA
j_gene: TRBJ1-2
v_gene: TRBV28
d_gene: TRBD1
CDR3aa: CASTLDRADGYTF
CDR3nt: TGTGCCAGCACCCTGGACAGGGCGGATGGCTACACCTTC

abundance: NA
j_gene: TRBJ2-1
v_gene: TRBV3-1/TRBV3-2
d_gene: NA
CDR3aa: CASSLQGKGYNEQFF
CDR3nt: TGTGCCAGCAGTCTACAGGGTAAGGGGTACAATGAGCAGTTCTTC

abundance: NA
j_gene: TRBJ2-7
v_gene: TRBV28
d_gene: NA
CDR3aa: CASSSRTVYEQYF
CDR3nt: TGTGCCAGCAGTAGCAGGACAGTTTACGAGCAGTACTTC

abundance: NA
j_gene: TRBJ2-7
v_gene: TRBV7-9
d_gene: NA
CDR3aa: CASRQDGPYEQYF
CDR3nt: TGTGCCAGCAGGCAGGACGGCCCCTACGAGCAGTACTTC

abundance: NA
j_gene: TRBJ1-1
v_gene: TRBV19
d_gene: NA
CDR3aa: CASSIGGPNTEAFF
CDR3nt: TGTGCCAGTAGTATAGGCGGACCTAACACTGAAGCTTTCTTT

abundance: NA
j_gene: TRBJ1-4
v_gene: TRBV5-4
d_gene: NA
CDR3aa: CASSFGRGGTEKLFF
CDR3nt: TGTGCCAGCAGCTTTGGTCGGGGGGGGACTGAAAAACTGTTTTTT

abundance: once
j_gene: TRBJ2-7
v_gene: TRBV15
d_gene: TRBD2
CDR3aa: CATSREDLAGEDEQYF
CDR3nt: TGTGCCACCAGCAGAGAGGATTTAGCGGGAGAAGATGAGCAGTACTTC

abundance: NA
j_gene: TRBJ1-2
v_gene: TRBV19
d_gene: NA
CDR3aa: CASLTGRYGYTF
CDR3nt: TGTGCCAGTTTAACTGGCCGTTATGGCTACACCTTC

abundance: NA
j_gene: TRBJ1-2
v_gene: TRBV28
d_gene: TRBD1
CDR3aa: CASRARQGNYGYTF
CDR3nt: TGTGCCAGCAGAGCGAGACAGGGGAACTATGGCTACACCTTC

abundance: NA
j_gene: TRBJ1-1
v_gene: TRBV19
d_gene: TRBD1
CDR3aa: CASIQTGLGTEAFF
CDR3nt: TGTGCCAGTATCCAGACAGGGCTAGGGACTGAAGCTTTCTTT

abundance: once
j_gene: TRBJ2-1
v_gene: TRBV7-9
d_gene: NA
CDR3aa: CASSISLGSFNEQFF
CDR3nt: TGTGCCAGCAGCATCAGTCTGGGGTCTTTCAATGAGCAGTTCTTC

abundance: once
j_gene: TRBJ1-5
v_gene: TRBV27
d_gene: NA
CDR3aa: CASRGGGSNQPQHF
CDR3nt: TGTGCCAGCAGGGGAGGGGGAAGCAATCAGCCCCAGCATTTT

abundance: NA
j_gene: TRBJ1-1
v_gene: TRBV3-1/TRBV3-2
d_gene: NA
CDR3aa: CASSQQGINTEAFF
CDR3nt: TGTGCCAGCAGCCAACAGGGTATCAACACTGAAGCTTTCTTT

abundance: once
j_gene: TRBJ2-2
v_gene: TRBV7-2
d_gene: TRBD2
CDR3aa: CASSLVGLAANTGELFF
CDR3nt: TGTGCCAGCAGCTTAGTTGGCCTAGCGGCGAACACCGGGGAGCTGTTTTTT

abundance: NA
j_gene: TRBJ1-2
v_gene: TRBV13
d_gene: TRBD1
CDR3aa: CASSHRTGGGGGYTF
CDR3nt: TGTGCCAGCAGCCACAGGACAGGGGGCGGTGGTGGCTACACCTTC

abundance: NA
j_gene: TRBJ1-6
v_gene: TRBV28
d_gene: TRBD1
CDR3aa: CASWGTGTVALHF
CDR3nt: TGTGCCAGCTGGGGGACAGGGACGGTGGCCCTCCACTTT

abundance: NA
j_gene: TRBJ1-5
v_gene: TRBV19
d_gene: TRBD1
CDR3aa: CASSTEQGLVVQPQHF
CDR3nt: TGTGCCAGTAGTACCGAACAGGGGTTAGTTGTTCAGCCCCAGCATTTT

abundance: NA
j_gene: TRBJ1-1
v_gene: TRBV7-9
d_gene: NA
CDR3aa: CASSFRANTEAFF
CDR3nt: TGTGCCAGCAGCTTCAGGGCTAACACTGAAGCTTTCTTT

abundance: NA
j_gene: TRBJ2-3
v_gene: TRBV7-8
d_gene: NA
CDR3aa: CASSLVPGTSTDTQYF
CDR3nt: TGTGCCAGCAGCTTAGTTCCCGGGACTAGCACAGATACGCAGTATTTT

abundance: NA
j_gene: TRBJ2-3
v_gene: TRBV28
d_gene: NA
CDR3aa: CASSLDRGSDTQYF
CDR3nt: TGTGCCAGCAGTTTGGATCGGGGTTCAGATACGCAGTATTTT

abundance: NA
j_gene: TRBJ1-4
v_gene: TRBV28
d_gene: NA
CDR3aa: CASSPPQDNLEKLFF
CDR3nt: TGTGCCAGCAGTCCCCCGCAAGACAACCTCGAAAAACTGTTTTTT

abundance: NA
j_gene: TRBJ2-1
v_gene: TRBV3-1/TRBV3-2
d_gene: TRBD2
CDR3aa: CASSQDLAGRQFF
CDR3nt: TGTGCCAGCAGCCAAGATCTAGCGGGACGGCAGTTCTTC

abundance: once
j_gene: TRBJ2-7
v_gene: TRBV6-5
d_gene: NA
CDR3aa: CASSYSFADSYEQYF
CDR3nt: TGTGCCAGCAGTTACTCGTTTGCGGATTCCTACGAGCAGTACTTC

abundance: NA
j_gene: TRBJ2-1
v_gene: TRBV5-1
d_gene: NA
CDR3aa: CASRPSMDEQFF
CDR3nt: TGCGCCAGCAGACCTAGTATGGATGAGCAGTTCTTC

abundance: once
j_gene: TRBJ1-2
v_gene: TRBV19
d_gene: TRBD1
CDR3aa: CASSMDRVRGYTF
CDR3nt: TGTGCCAGTAGTATGGACAGGGTGCGGGGCTACACCTTC

abundance: NA
j_gene: TRBJ2-7
v_gene: TRBV5-1
d_gene: NA
CDR3aa: CASSLEWGAIYEQYF
CDR3nt: TGCGCCAGCAGCTTGGAGTGGGGGGCGATCTACGAGCAGTACTTC

abundance: NA
j_gene: TRBJ1-6
v_gene: TRBV21-1
d_gene: NA
CDR3aa: CAKTGGQGYSPLHF
CDR3nt: TGTGCCAAGACCGGGGGACAGGGGTATTCACCCCTCCACTTT

abundance: NA
j_gene: TRBJ2-7
v_gene: TRBV2
d_gene: NA
CDR3aa: CASSVNNYGPYEQYF
CDR3nt: TGTGCCAGCAGTGTAAACAACTACGGACCCTACGAGCAGTACTTC

abundance: NA
j_gene: TRBJ2-3
v_gene: TRBV6-5
d_gene: NA
CDR3aa: CASRFGAANTDTQYF
CDR3nt: TGTGCCAGCAGATTCGGGGCAGCTAACACAGATACGCAGTATTTT

abundance: NA
j_gene: TRBJ1-4
v_gene: TRBV28
d_gene: NA
CDR3aa: CATKLWGTTNEKLFF
CDR3nt: TGTGCCACCAAACTATGGGGGACCACTAATGAAAAACTGTTTTTT

abundance: NA
j_gene: TRBJ2-7
v_gene: TRBV25-1
d_gene: TRBD2
CDR3aa: CASSPGLAGGEDSYEQYF
CDR3nt: TGTGCCAGCAGTCCAGGACTAGCGGGAGGAGAAGACTCCTACGAGCAGTACTTC

abundance: NA
j_gene: TRBJ1-1
v_gene: TRBV11-3
d_gene: TRBD1
CDR3aa: CASSPGTGTSMNTEAFF
CDR3nt: TGTGCCAGCAGCCCAGGGACAGGGACCTCCATGAACACTGAAGCTTTCTTT

abundance: once
j_gene: TRBJ1-5
v_gene: TRBV28
d_gene: NA
CDR3aa: CASSLLKRGNQPQHF
CDR3nt: TGTGCCAGCAGTTTATTGAAGAGGGGCAATCAGCCCCAGCATTTT

abundance: few
j_gene: TRBJ2-7
v_gene: TRBV19
d_gene: TRBD1
CDR3aa: CASRRQGTYEQYF
CDR3nt: TGTGCCAGTAGGAGACAGGGGACCTACGAGCAGTACTTC

abundance: NA
j_gene: TRBJ2-7
v_gene: TRBV7-9
d_gene: TRBD1
CDR3aa: CASSSPGRGTGLSSEQYF
CDR3nt: TGTGCCAGCAGCTCGCCGGGCCGGGGGACAGGGTTGTCCTCCGAGCAGTACTTC

abundance: NA
j_gene: TRBJ2-3
v_gene: TRBV24-1
d_gene: NA
CDR3aa: CATSGGNTQYF
CDR3nt: TGTGCCACCAGTGGAGGGAATACGCAGTATTTT

abundance: NA
j_gene: TRBJ2-5
v_gene: TRBV19
d_gene: NA
CDR3aa: CASSIQYQETQYF
CDR3nt: TGTGCCAGTAGTATACAGTACCAAGAGACCCAGTACTTC

abundance: once
j_gene: TRBJ2-1
v_gene: TRBV24-1
d_gene: NA
CDR3aa: CATSDIGLSYNEQFF
CDR3nt: TGTGCCACCAGTGATATAGGACTATCCTACAATGAGCAGTTCTTC

abundance: once
j_gene: TRBJ2-1
v_gene: TRBV6-4
d_gene: NA
CDR3aa: CASSSGGPIYPEQFF
CDR3nt: TGTGCCAGCAGCTCGGGTGGTCCCATTTATCCTGAGCAGTTCTTC

abundance: NA
j_gene: TRBJ2-7
v_gene: TRBV19
d_gene: NA
CDR3aa: CASSILLEQYF
CDR3nt: TGTGCCAGTAGTATTCTCCTCGAGCAGTACTTC

abundance: NA
j_gene: TRBJ2-7
v_gene: TRBV6-5
d_gene: NA
CDR3aa: CATRRANLYEQYF
CDR3nt: TGTGCCACACGACGGGCAAACCTCTACGAGCAGTACTTC

abundance: NA
j_gene: TRBJ2-7
v_gene: TRBV3-1/TRBV3-2
d_gene: NA
CDR3aa: CASSQDRPYEQYF
CDR3nt: TGTGCCAGCAGCCAAGATCGCCCCTACGAGCAGTACTTC

abundance: few
j_gene: TRBJ1-4
v_gene: TRBV24-1
d_gene: TRBD1
CDR3aa: CATSGGQGAGANEKLFF
CDR3nt: TGTGCCACCAGTGGTGGACAGGGGGCCGGGGCTAATGAAAAACTGTTTTTT

abundance: NA
j_gene: TRBJ2-3
v_gene: TRBV6-1
d_gene: NA
CDR3aa: CASSDSPPDTQYF
CDR3nt: TGTGCCAGCAGTGATAGCCCCCCAGATACGCAGTATTTT

abundance: NA
j_gene: TRBJ2-5
v_gene: TRBV14
d_gene: TRBD2
CDR3aa: CASSQEVGSGLPQETQYF
CDR3nt: TGTGCCAGCAGCCAAGAAGTCGGTAGCGGGCTACCTCAAGAGACCCAGTACTTC

abundance: once
j_gene: TRBJ2-3
v_gene: TRBV5-1
d_gene: NA
CDR3aa: CASSTAGAGTDTQYF
CDR3nt: TGCGCCAGCAGCACGGCCGGGGCAGGCACAGATACGCAGTATTTT

abundance: NA
j_gene: TRBJ2-3
v_gene: TRBV7-6
d_gene: NA
CDR3aa: CASSFLSLSETDTQYF
CDR3nt: TGTGCCAGCAGCTTTCTTAGTCTCAGCGAGACAGATACGCAGTATTTT

abundance: NA
j_gene: TRBJ2-7
v_gene: TRBV30
d_gene: TRBD2
CDR3aa: CAWTSANAGGPYEQYF
CDR3nt: TGTGCCTGGACCTCAGCTAACGCGGGAGGGCCTTACGAGCAGTACTTC

abundance: once
j_gene: TRBJ1-4
v_gene: TRBV6-5
d_gene: NA
CDR3aa: CASIEPATNEKLFF
CDR3nt: TGTGCCAGCATCGAGCCGGCAACTAATGAAAAACTGTTTTTT